The clone carrying this TCR beta chain was detected only a few times. The antigen is undetermined. Multiplex PCR with BIOMED2 TRB-A/B primer pools amplified TRB rearrangements. TCRdb processed the multiplex PCR reads anew with MiXCR; each CDR3 protein has one entry. The sample contains roughly 7,800 distinct CDR3 sequences, roughly 25% of which appear only once. This sample was taken from a study of T and B cells in COVID-19 patients. Study details: Critical illness requiring mechanical ventilation or extracorporeal membrane oxygenation affected about 60% of the 20 active-infection patients.

Each TRB amplification used roughly 220-550 ng of genomic DNA from blood. Trimming cost V 0 bases and J 0 bases, with 10 bases left between them. CDR3 length equals 17 residues. Germline-derived CDR1 and CDR2 are SGHDT and YYEEEE. The study, taken as a whole, reports: Patients with COVID-19 reportedly showed strongly skewed T cell receptor beta variable and joining gene usage. Highly clonal in active COVID-19, TRB repertoires exceeded healthy-donor diversity and richness at recovery.

The chain has TRBV5-6 and TRBJ1-6; D gene uncertain. Material: blood. The TCR originated in a human donor with active COVID-19. The CDR3 reads CASSLGQRNSYNSPLHF. The CDR3 region has the DNA TGTGCCAGCAGCTTGGGGCAGCGAAACTCCTATAATTCACCCCTCCACTTT.